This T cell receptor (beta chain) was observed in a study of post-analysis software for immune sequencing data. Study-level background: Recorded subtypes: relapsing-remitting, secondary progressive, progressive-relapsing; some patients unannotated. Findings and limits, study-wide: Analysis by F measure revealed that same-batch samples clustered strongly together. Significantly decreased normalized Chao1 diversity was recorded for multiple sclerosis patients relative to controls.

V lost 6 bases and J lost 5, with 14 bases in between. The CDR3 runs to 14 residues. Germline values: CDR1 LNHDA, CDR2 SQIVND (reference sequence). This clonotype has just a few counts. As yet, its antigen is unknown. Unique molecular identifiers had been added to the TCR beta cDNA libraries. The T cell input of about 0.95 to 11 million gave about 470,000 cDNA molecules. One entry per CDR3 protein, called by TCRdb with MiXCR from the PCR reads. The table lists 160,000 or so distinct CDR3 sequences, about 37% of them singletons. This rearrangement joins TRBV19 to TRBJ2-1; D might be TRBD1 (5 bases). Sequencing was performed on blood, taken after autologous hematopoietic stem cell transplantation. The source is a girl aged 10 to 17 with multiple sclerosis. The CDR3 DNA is TGTGCCAGTAGGGCTCAGGGCGACCACAATGAGCAGTTCTTC. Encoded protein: CASRAQGDHNEQFF.